The rows below give T cell receptor beta chains drawn from one sample of a study of regulatory T cells in long-lasting Graves disease. MiXCR was run by TCRdb on the multiplex PCR reads, yielding one entry per CDR3 protein. The sample records 400,000 to 500,000 distinct CDR3 sequences, 14% being singletons. Separately, the same data were catalogued under a study of T cells in Graves' hyperthyroidism and ophthalmopathy.

Sequenced material: peripheral blood mononuclear cells (PBMCs), taken at new diagnosis, from a patient treated with antithyroid drugs. The receptors originated from a woman aged 45-65 years with Graves disease. Both conserved end residues are part of each CDR3. A D gene is named only where the DNA matches it firmly. Clone size appears in some rows only: once, few, many, or a class for an expanded clone.

j_call: TRBJ2-6
clone_size: -
d_call: -
v_call: TRBV6-2/TRBV6-3
cdr3_nt: TGTGCCAGCAGTTACTCGAGGAGTGATCGAGCCTCTGGGGCCAACGTCCTGACTTTC
cdr3_aa: CASSYSRSDRASGANVLTF

j_call: TRBJ2-3
clone_size: many
d_call: -
v_call: TRBV18
cdr3_nt: TGTGCCAGCTCACCAAGATCCGATGCAGATACGCAGTATTTT
cdr3_aa: CASSPRSDADTQYF

j_call: TRBJ2-2
clone_size: -
d_call: -
v_call: TRBV5-1
cdr3_nt: TGCGCCAGCAGCTCGTCAGGGCCGAACACCGGGGAGCTGTTTTTT
cdr3_aa: CASSSSGPNTGELFF

j_call: TRBJ2-5
clone_size: once
d_call: TRBD2
v_call: TRBV3-1
cdr3_nt: TGTGCCAGCAGCCAAGATCCCTTGGGACTAGCGGGCCAAGAGACCCAGTACTTC
cdr3_aa: CASSQDPLGLAGQETQYF

j_call: TRBJ1-5
clone_size: -
d_call: -
v_call: TRBV20-1
cdr3_nt: TGCAGTGCTCGTAACCCAACAGGGCGGAGCAATCAGCCCCAGCATTTT
cdr3_aa: CSARNPTGRSNQPQHF

j_call: TRBJ1-5
clone_size: many
d_call: -
v_call: TRBV28
cdr3_nt: TGTGCCACCCGTAGGGGTAGCAATCAGCCCCAGCATTTT
cdr3_aa: CATRRGSNQPQHF

j_call: TRBJ2-7
clone_size: many
d_call: TRBD1
v_call: TRBV13
cdr3_nt: TGTGCCAGCAGCCACACAGGGGCCCTGTCCTACGAGCAGTACTTC
cdr3_aa: CASSHTGALSYEQYF

j_call: TRBJ1-5
clone_size: many
d_call: TRBD1
v_call: TRBV28
cdr3_nt: TGTGCCAGCAGTCCAAGACAGGGTGTAGCTCAGCCCCAGCATTTT
cdr3_aa: CASSPRQGVAQPQHF

j_call: TRBJ1-6
clone_size: many
d_call: -
v_call: TRBV2
cdr3_nt: TGTGCCAGCAGTGAATACGGTCACTATAATTCACCCCTCCACTTT
cdr3_aa: CASSEYGHYNSPLHF

j_call: TRBJ2-2
clone_size: few
d_call: -
v_call: TRBV5-1
cdr3_nt: TGCGCCAGCAGCGCGGATTTGAACACCGGGGAGCTGTTTTTT
cdr3_aa: CASSADLNTGELFF

j_call: TRBJ1-5
clone_size: many
d_call: TRBD1
v_call: TRBV28
cdr3_nt: TGTGCCAGCAGTCGACAGGGGGTGAACAATCAGCCCCAGCATTTT
cdr3_aa: CASSRQGVNNQPQHF

j_call: TRBJ2-3
clone_size: few
d_call: TRBD2
v_call: TRBV19
cdr3_nt: TGTGCCAGTAGTCCAAAGACTAGCGGGATAACCACAGATACGCAGTATTTT
cdr3_aa: CASSPKTSGITTDTQYF

j_call: TRBJ2-7
clone_size: few
d_call: -
v_call: TRBV12-3/TRBV12-4
cdr3_nt: TGTGCCAGCAGTTCAGGGTACCACGAGCAGTACTTC
cdr3_aa: CASSSGYHEQYF

j_call: TRBJ2-1
clone_size: many
d_call: TRBD2
v_call: TRBV20-1
cdr3_nt: TGCAGTGCTAGTTTGACTAGCGGGAGGTGGAATGAGCAGTTCTTC
cdr3_aa: CSASLTSGRWNEQFF

j_call: TRBJ2-7
clone_size: few
d_call: TRBD2
v_call: TRBV6-2/TRBV6-3
cdr3_nt: TGTGCCAGCAGATCCCAAGCGGGAGGGCCGTACGAGCAGTACTTC
cdr3_aa: CASRSQAGGPYEQYF

j_call: TRBJ2-1
clone_size: few
d_call: -
v_call: TRBV6-4
cdr3_nt: TGTGCCAGCAGTGCCACCAATAGCGGAAAGCAGTTCTTC
cdr3_aa: CASSATNSGKQFF

j_call: TRBJ2-2
clone_size: many
d_call: -
v_call: TRBV28
cdr3_nt: TGTGCCAGCAGTTTTCTAGTATCCCCGCTTGGAGACACCGGGGAGCTGTTTTTT
cdr3_aa: CASSFLVSPLGDTGELFF

j_call: TRBJ1-6
clone_size: -
d_call: -
v_call: TRBV27
cdr3_nt: TGTGCCAGCAGTCCGACAAGGAATTCACCCCTCCACTTT
cdr3_aa: CASSPTRNSPLHF

j_call: TRBJ1-1
clone_size: many
d_call: -
v_call: TRBV19
cdr3_nt: TGTGCCAGTAGTAAACAGAACACTGAAGCTTTCTTT
cdr3_aa: CASSKQNTEAFF

j_call: TRBJ2-1
clone_size: many
d_call: TRBD2
v_call: TRBV7-8
cdr3_nt: TGTGCCAGCAGCGGGAGGACTAGCACGAGCTCCTACAATGAGCAGTTCTTC
cdr3_aa: CASSGRTSTSSYNEQFF

j_call: TRBJ2-7
clone_size: many
d_call: -
v_call: TRBV6-2/TRBV6-3
cdr3_nt: TGTGCCAGCAGTGAAGGTAGAAACGAGCAGTACTTC
cdr3_aa: CASSEGRNEQYF

j_call: TRBJ2-7
clone_size: -
d_call: TRBD2
v_call: TRBV27
cdr3_nt: TGTGCCAGCAGTCTTCGGCCGGGACTAGTTTATAACGAGCAGTACTTC
cdr3_aa: CASSLRPGLVYNEQYF

j_call: TRBJ1-6
clone_size: many
d_call: TRBD1
v_call: TRBV7-3
cdr3_nt: TGTGCCAGCAGCCCAGGGACAGGCGCTTATTCACCCCTCCACTTT
cdr3_aa: CASSPGTGAYSPLHF

j_call: TRBJ1-1
clone_size: many
d_call: -
v_call: TRBV12-3/TRBV12-4
cdr3_nt: TGTGCCAGCAGTTGGTCGGGGGCCGAGATGAACACTGAAGCTTTCTTT
cdr3_aa: CASSWSGAEMNTEAFF

j_call: TRBJ1-1
clone_size: -
d_call: -
v_call: TRBV28
cdr3_nt: TGTGCCAGCAGCGCCGGGACAAATGAAGCTTTCTTT
cdr3_aa: CASSAGTNEAFF

j_call: TRBJ2-2
clone_size: many
d_call: TRBD2
v_call: TRBV7-3
cdr3_nt: TGTGCCAGCAGCTTAGTTCCTAGCGGGAACACCGGGGAGCTGTTTTTT
cdr3_aa: CASSLVPSGNTGELFF

j_call: TRBJ2-7
clone_size: -
d_call: -
v_call: TRBV28
cdr3_nt: TGTGCCAGCACCTCCTTTGCAGGGGTCTACGAGCAGTACTTC
cdr3_aa: CASTSFAGVYEQYF

j_call: TRBJ2-3
clone_size: many
d_call: TRBD2
v_call: TRBV30
cdr3_nt: TGTGCCTGGAGTCCGGTATCTATTAGCGGGAGGGAGATGAGCACAGATACGCAGTATTTT
cdr3_aa: CAWSPVSISGREMSTDTQYF

j_call: TRBJ1-5
clone_size: many
d_call: -
v_call: TRBV28
cdr3_nt: TGTGCCAGCAGTTTACGGCGTAGGAACAATCAGCCCCAGCATTTT
cdr3_aa: CASSLRRRNNQPQHF

j_call: TRBJ2-1
clone_size: many
d_call: TRBD2
v_call: TRBV12-3/TRBV12-4
cdr3_nt: TGTGCCAGCAGTTCCTCTGGGGTTAGCGGGAGCTCCTACAATGAGCAGTTCTTC
cdr3_aa: CASSSSGVSGSSYNEQFF

j_call: TRBJ2-3
clone_size: -
d_call: TRBD2
v_call: TRBV6-2/TRBV6-3
cdr3_nt: TGTGCCAGCAGGCTACTAGCGGGAGGAGGTGTGGATACGCAGTATTTT
cdr3_aa: CASRLLAGGGVDTQYF

j_call: TRBJ2-2
clone_size: many
d_call: -
v_call: TRBV11-2
cdr3_nt: TGTGCCAGCAGTTCAGGGGTCACCGGGGAGCTGTTTTTT
cdr3_aa: CASSSGVTGELFF

j_call: TRBJ1-2
clone_size: -
d_call: -
v_call: TRBV27
cdr3_nt: TGTGCCAGCAGTTTCGGGATGCTGGGCTATGGCTACACCTTC
cdr3_aa: CASSFGMLGYGYTF

j_call: TRBJ1-1
clone_size: few
d_call: -
v_call: TRBV20-1
cdr3_nt: TGCAGTGCTCCCCCCGGCGGGGGGGGGTACACTGAAGCTTTCTTT
cdr3_aa: CSAPPGGGGYTEAFF

j_call: TRBJ2-5
clone_size: many
d_call: -
v_call: TRBV27
cdr3_nt: TGTGCCAGCAGATTTGCGGGAGACAGGGAGACCCAGTACTTC
cdr3_aa: CASRFAGDRETQYF

j_call: TRBJ2-7
clone_size: many
d_call: TRBD2
v_call: TRBV2
cdr3_nt: TGTGCCAGCAAAATCGCGGGGGGCAAAGGCGAGCAGTACTTC
cdr3_aa: CASKIAGGKGEQYF

j_call: TRBJ2-5
clone_size: few
d_call: TRBD1
v_call: TRBV7-9
cdr3_nt: TGTGCCAGCAGCAAGGGACAGGGAGAAAAGACCCAGTACTTC
cdr3_aa: CASSKGQGEKTQYF

j_call: TRBJ1-5
clone_size: -
d_call: -
v_call: TRBV20-1
cdr3_nt: TGCAGTGCTAGTAACCAGGCGCCCAATCATCCCCAGCATTTT
cdr3_aa: CSASNQAPNHPQHF

j_call: TRBJ1-3
clone_size: few
d_call: -
v_call: TRBV3-1
cdr3_nt: TGTGCCAGCAGCCAAGCTCCTGGAAACACCATATATTTT
cdr3_aa: CASSQAPGNTIYF

j_call: TRBJ2-7
clone_size: -
d_call: -
v_call: TRBV13
cdr3_nt: TGTGCCAGCAGCCTCTCTCCCCTGACAGTTACCATGAGGTCCTACGAGCAGTACTTC
cdr3_aa: CASSLSPLTVTMRSYEQYF

j_call: TRBJ1-6
clone_size: many
d_call: -
v_call: TRBV28
cdr3_nt: TGTGCCACCAACCCCGTCAATTCACCCCTCCACTTT
cdr3_aa: CATNPVNSPLHF

j_call: TRBJ2-7
clone_size: many
d_call: -
v_call: TRBV11-2
cdr3_nt: TGTGCCAGCAGCCTGGGGATAGCTGCTGCCTACGAGCAGTACTTC
cdr3_aa: CASSLGIAAAYEQYF

j_call: TRBJ2-4
clone_size: many
d_call: TRBD2
v_call: TRBV12-3/TRBV12-4
cdr3_nt: TGTGCCAGCAGCCTGGGACTAGCGGGACTTCGCAAAAACATTCAGTACTTC
cdr3_aa: CASSLGLAGLRKNIQYF

j_call: TRBJ2-4
clone_size: -
d_call: -
v_call: TRBV20-1
cdr3_nt: TGCAGTGCTAGGACGGGGGAAGCCAAAAACATTCAGTACTTC
cdr3_aa: CSARTGEAKNIQYF

j_call: TRBJ2-7
clone_size: few
d_call: -
v_call: TRBV4-1
cdr3_nt: TGCGCCAGCAGCCCACGGACAGACCAACAGAACGAGCAGTACTTC
cdr3_aa: CASSPRTDQQNEQYF

j_call: TRBJ2-3
clone_size: few
d_call: -
v_call: TRBV7-9
cdr3_nt: TGTGCCAGCAGCTCCAACCCGGCTCCCCAGGGCGATACGCAGTATTTT
cdr3_aa: CASSSNPAPQGDTQYF

j_call: TRBJ2-3
clone_size: many
d_call: -
v_call: TRBV5-1
cdr3_nt: TGCGCCAGCACGTGGAGCTTGTACACAGATACGCAGTATTTT
cdr3_aa: CASTWSLYTDTQYF